This passage covers 26 T cell receptor beta chains from one sample sequenced in a study of regulatory and conventional T cells in RAG deficiency. Blood CD4+ CD25-low CD127-high conventional T cells supplied the genomic DNA template. Measured with immunoSEQ multiplex PCR; TCRdb has only the in-frame clones, and not every one. The data hold about 46,000 clones, with 70% to 90% observed a single time. These same records also appear under a second study, on regulatory T cells. As reported in that work: The PCR used 52 TRBV and 13 TRBJ primers.

Sequenced sample: CD4+ effector T cells sorted from blood. The receptors were gathered from a human donor in good health.

The chain carries TRBV5-4 and TRBJ2-6, with TRBD2 matching 11 bases. The J call is in doubt because the DNA end fits TRBJ2-5 better. Germline CDR1 reads SGHNT; CDR2 reads YYREEE (reference sequence). This CDR3 is 15 amino acids long. CDR3 in amino acids: CASSSPSGRNQAQYF. The CDR3 coding sequence is TGTGCCAGCAGCTCCCCTAGCGGGAGGAACCAGGCCCAGTACTTC.

This clone was detected only once. V usage is TRBV30 and J usage is TRBJ2-7, with D possibly matching TRBD1 (6 bases). Germline assignment: CDR1 GTSNPN and CDR2 SVGIG (reference sequence). V shed 1 base and J shed 4 bases, with 14 bases lying between them. The CDR3 is 14 residues long. Here the CDR3 reads CAWSGHRDRYEQYF. The CDR3 region has the DNA TGTGCCTGGAGTGGGCACAGGGATAGGTACGAGCAGTACTTC. Full variable domain (outside the CDR3, taken from reference TRBV30 and TRBJ2-7): SQTIHQWPATLVQPVGSPLSLECTVEGTSNPNLYWYRQAAGRGLQLLFYSVGIGQISSEVPQNLSASRPQDRQFILSSKKLLLSDSGFYLCAWSGHRDRYEQYFGPGTRLTVT.

The chain uses TRBV7-9 and TRBJ2-2, with 7 bases aligning to TRBD1. The CDR3 runs 17 residues. CDR1 and CDR2 (germline): SEHNR, FQNEAQ (reference sequence). V shed 2 bases, J shed 3 bases, and the junction held 9 bases outside the gene matches. The CDR3 here is CASSLTTGTAYTGELFF. DNA for the CDR3: TGTGCCAGCAGCTTAACAACCGGGACAGCGTACACCGGGGAGCTGTTTTTT.

The chain is built from TRBV15 and TRBJ2-3; TRBD1 agrees at 8 bases. The CDR3 runs to 17 residues. J was trimmed by 5 bases and V by 0 bases; bases with no gene match: 10. Germline lookup yields CDR1 LNHNV and CDR2 YYDKDF (reference sequence). The CDR3 loop reads CATSRDLRTGLGDTQYF. The CDR3 nucleotides read TGTGCCACCAGCAGAGATTTACGGACAGGGTTAGGAGATACGCAGTATTTT.

V usage is TRBV9 and J usage is TRBJ1-3; possibly TRBD1 for D (6 bases). V lost 0 bases, J lost 0 bases, and 13 bases lay in between. Germline loops: CDR1 SGDLS, CDR2 YYNGEE. There are 17 residues in the CDR3. CDR3 loop: CASSVGGTRNSGNTIYF. CDR3 bases: TGTGCCAGCAGCGTAGGAGGGACACGTAACTCTGGAAACACCATATATTTT. Variable domain in full (rest from reference TRBV9 and TRBJ1-3): DSGVTQTPKHLITATGQRVTLRCSPRSGDLSVYWYQQSLDQGLQFLIQYYNGEERAKGNILERFSAQQFPDLHSELNLSSLELGDSALYFCASSVGGTRNSGNTIYFGEGSWLTVV.

The chain joins TRBV27 to TRBJ2-3, with unresolved D. This CDR3 is 16 amino acids long. The germline V and J ends were trimmed by 5 bases and 2 bases, with 17 bases remaining between them. The germline V gene encodes CDR1 MNHEY and CDR2 SMNVEV (reference sequence). This CDR3 reads CASSVSRTQATDTQYF. The CDR3 DNA reads as TGTGCCAGCAGTGTCTCCCGGACCCAGGCCACAGATACGCAGTATTTT.

This chain uses TRBV2 with TRBJ1-5; no reliable D call. CDR1 SNHLY and CDR2 FYNNEI come from the germline V gene. This CDR3 has 15 amino acids. V lost 6 bases and J lost 0, with 12 bases in between. The CDR3 reads CASSPDSNSNQPQHF. The CDR3 DNA is TGTGCCAGCAGCCCTGACTCAAATAGCAATCAGCCCCAGCATTTT.

The J gene is TRBJ2-3, the V gene TRBV28, with D possibly being TRBD2 (5 bases). The germline V and J ends were trimmed by 5 bases and 4 bases, with 7 bases remaining between them. The CDR3 extends over 12 amino acids. Per the germline V gene, CDR1 is MDHEN and CDR2 is SYDVKM. The CDR3 protein is CASSTAADTQYF. The CDR3 DNA reads as TGTGCCAGCAGTACAGCGGCAGATACGCAGTATTTT.

This rearrangement joins TRBV7-3 to TRBJ1-1; D is unclear. The CDR3 length is 17 residues. Trimming took 0 bases from V and 1 from J, leaving 15 bases between them. Germline assignment: CDR1 SGHTA and CDR2 FQGTGA. CDR3 amino acids: CASSLTGPPQPNTEAFF. CDR3 DNA sequence: TGTGCCAGCAGCTTAACTGGGCCACCCCAACCGAACACTGAAGCTTTCTTT.

This chain links TRBV11-2 with TRBJ2-2; D ambiguous. The V end was cut by 5 bases, the J end by 5 bases, with 9 bases between. CDR1 and CDR2 (germline): SGHAT, FQNNGV. The CDR3 covers 13 residues. The CDR3 nucleotides read TGTGCCAGCAGCGGAAGGCGGACCGGGGAGCTGTTTTTT. Its translation is CASSGRRTGELFF.

V and J are TRBV19 and TRBJ1-2; tentatively, D is TRBD1 (5 bases). The CDR3 is made up of 14 amino acids. V was clipped by 5 bases and J by 2 bases, with 12 bases between them. CDR1 and CDR2 from the germline V gene are LNHDA and SQIVND (reference sequence). The CDR3 sequence is CASSLRDGNYGYTF. The CDR3 DNA sequence: TGTGCCAGTAGTTTAAGGGACGGAAACTATGGCTACACCTTC.

There are a few counts of this clone. V gene TRBV21-1 combines with J gene TRBJ2-3; the table calls TRBD1, which could not be checked here. TRBV21-1 is listed as a pseudogene. The length of the CDR3 is 14 residues. The CDR3 region has the DNA TGTGCCAGCAGCAAATCAGGGGGACCAGATACGCAGTATTTT. Its protein is CASSKSGGPDTQYF.

This clone was counted a few times. The chain carries TRBV6-6 and TRBJ2-1; TRBD2 matches 9 bases. There are 14 residues in the CDR3. Looked up from germline, CDR1 is MNHNY and CDR2 is SVGAGI (reference sequence). Losses at the gene ends were 4 bases for V and 9 bases for J; bases not matched to a gene: 7. The CDR3 loop is CASSWMAAGGEQFF. CDR3 in DNA: TGTGCCAGCAGTTGGATGGCAGCGGGAGGTGAGCAGTTCTTC.

The chain carries TRBV9 and TRBJ2-1, with a possible D match to TRBD2 (6 bases). The CDR3 totals 15 residues. Trimming left V 3 bases short and J 2 bases short, with 12 bases between. The germline CDR1 and CDR2 sequences are SGDLS and YYNGEE. DNA of the CDR3: TGTGCCAGCAGCGCCCTCGGGGGTACCTACAATGAGCAGTTCTTC. It translates to CASSALGGTYNEQFF.

The chain has TRBV6-1 and TRBJ2-1; 7 nucleotides line up with TRBD2. The germline CDR1 and CDR2 sequences are MNHNS and SASEGT. The CDR3 extends over 16 amino acids. The ends lost 2 bases at V and 2 bases at J; junction bases unmatched: 6. The CDR3 bases are TGTGCCAGCAGTGAATTTGAGCGGGGAACCTACAATGAGCAGTTCTTC. It is translated as CASSEFERGTYNEQFF.

This clone appeared once. V and J are TRBV6-6 and TRBJ2-7, with 8 positions matching TRBD1. With 6 bases clipped from V and 0 bases from J, the junction kept 7 bases outside the gene matches. This CDR3 region has 15 residues. In germline, CDR1 is MNHNY, CDR2 SVGAGI (reference sequence). The CDR3 here is CASSPDRGPSYEQYF. The CDR3 DNA follows: TGTGCCAGCAGCCCCGACAGGGGACCCTCCTACGAGCAGTACTTC.

The rearrangement joins TRBV9 to TRBJ2-3; 8 bases align to TRBD2. Germline V gene lookup returns CDR1 SGDLS and CDR2 YYNGEE. The CDR3 length is 16 residues. The trim removed 0 bases at V and 4 bases at J, leaving 7 bases unmatched. The CDR3 sequence is CASSVVGGLDSDTQYF. Written as DNA, the CDR3 is TGTGCCAGCAGCGTAGTAGGGGGACTAGACTCAGATACGCAGTATTTT.

The chain is built from TRBV13 and TRBJ2-7, with 8 positions matching TRBD2. Germline CDR1 is PRHDT and CDR2 is FYEKMQ (reference sequence). The V gene end was trimmed by 7 bases and the J gene end by 1 base; junction bases not matched to a gene: 9. The CDR3 has 15 residues. CDR3 in amino acids: CASTPSRGASYEQYF. The DNA of the CDR3 is TGTGCCAGCACCCCCTCGCGGGGGGCATCCTACGAGCAGTACTTC.

This rearrangement joins TRBV5-1 to TRBJ2-7; 11 bases align to TRBD2. Germline V gene data show CDR1 as SGHRS and CDR2 as YFSETQ. Trimming cost V 4 bases and J 0 bases; bases outside gene matches: 9. CDR3 length: 17 amino acids. As DNA, the CDR3 is TGCGCCAGCAGCCCCCGTCTAGCGGGGGGCCGCTCCTACGAGCAGTACTTC. Translated, it gives CASSPRLAGGRSYEQYF.

The chain has TRBV25-1 and TRBJ2-2, with D unclear. The CDR3 runs 12 residues. Germline V lookup: CDR1 MGHDK, CDR2 SYGVNS. V was clipped by 3 bases and J by 8 bases, with 7 bases between them. The CDR3 DNA reads as TGTGCCAGCAGTGACCACGGTGGGGAGCTGTTTTTT. Its translation is CASSDHGGELFF.

This chain connects TRBV2 to TRBJ2-1; D is ambiguous. The V and J ends lost 2 bases and 5 bases respectively, with 16 bases between them. Germline assignment: CDR1 SNHLY and CDR2 FYNNEI. This CDR3 has 16 residues. CDR3 loop: CASSELLPSGNNEQFF. The CDR3, as DNA: TGTGCCAGCAGTGAACTTCTCCCCTCAGGCAACAATGAGCAGTTCTTC. Using reference TRBV2 and TRBJ2-1 for the parts outside the CDR3, the full variable domain is EPEVTQTPSHQVTQMGQEVILRCVPISNHLYFYWYRQILGQKVEFLVSFYNNEISEKSEIFDDQFSVERPDGSNFTLKIRSTKLEDSAMYFCASSELLPSGNNEQFFGPGTRLTVL.

The chain employs TRBV14 and TRBJ2-7; D is unclear. CDR3 length: 13 amino acids. CDR1 and CDR2 (germline): SGHDN, FVKESK. V lost 0 bases and J 3 bases, leaving 6 bases between the germline ends. CDR3 in DNA: TGTGCCAGCAGCCAAGATGGGGTCTACGAGCAGTACTTC. It yields the protein CASSQDGVYEQYF.

The DNA of the CDR3 is TGTGCCAGCAGTTACTTCAGGCGGGGAGACCAAGAGACCCAGTACTTC. It encodes CASSYFRRGDQETQYF. This rearrangement joins TRBV6-6 to TRBJ2-5; possible D gene TRBD2, 6 bases. Trimming stripped 1 base from V and 0 bases from J, with 12 bases between. Looked up from germline, CDR1 is MNHNY and CDR2 is SVGAGI (reference sequence). The CDR3 sequence is 16 residues long.

The gene calls are TRBV7-9 and TRBJ2-7; 14 bases are shared with TRBD2. This CDR3 is 15 amino acids long. V trimming: 4 bases; J trimming: 6 bases; junction bases outside the gene matches: 5. Germline assignment: CDR1 SEHNR and CDR2 FQNEAQ (reference sequence). CDR3 DNA: TGTGCCAGCAGCTCAGGGACTAGCGGGAGTGGCGAGCAGTACTTC. Translated: CASSSGTSGSGEQYF.

This clone has just a few counts. This chain connects TRBV12-5 to TRBJ2-1, with 9 nucleotides matching TRBD2. Germline V lookup: CDR1 LGHNT, CDR2 FRNRAP. Losses at the gene ends were 6 bases for V and 2 bases for J; bases not matched to a gene: 8. The CDR3 length is 16 residues. CDR3 region: CASGSPGTSTYNEQFF. The CDR3, as DNA: TGTGCTAGTGGCTCGCCCGGGACTAGCACCTACAATGAGCAGTTCTTC. Complete variable domain (other parts from reference TRBV12-5 and TRBJ2-1): DARVTQTPRHKVTEMGQEVTMRCQPILGHNTVFWYRQTMMQGLELLAYFRNRAPLDDSGMPKDRFSAEMPDATLATLKIQPSEPRDSAVYFCASGSPGTSTYNEQFFGPGTRLTVL.

The V gene is TRBV18, the J gene TRBJ2-7; TRBD2 matches 7 bases. V shed 4 bases, J shed 0 bases, and the junction held 6 bases outside the gene matches. The CDR3 runs 15 residues. In germline, CDR1 is KGHSH, CDR2 LQKENI. The DNA of the CDR3 is TGTGCCAGCTCACGTACCGGGACTACCTCCTACGAGCAGTACTTC. Protein: CASSRTGTTSYEQYF.